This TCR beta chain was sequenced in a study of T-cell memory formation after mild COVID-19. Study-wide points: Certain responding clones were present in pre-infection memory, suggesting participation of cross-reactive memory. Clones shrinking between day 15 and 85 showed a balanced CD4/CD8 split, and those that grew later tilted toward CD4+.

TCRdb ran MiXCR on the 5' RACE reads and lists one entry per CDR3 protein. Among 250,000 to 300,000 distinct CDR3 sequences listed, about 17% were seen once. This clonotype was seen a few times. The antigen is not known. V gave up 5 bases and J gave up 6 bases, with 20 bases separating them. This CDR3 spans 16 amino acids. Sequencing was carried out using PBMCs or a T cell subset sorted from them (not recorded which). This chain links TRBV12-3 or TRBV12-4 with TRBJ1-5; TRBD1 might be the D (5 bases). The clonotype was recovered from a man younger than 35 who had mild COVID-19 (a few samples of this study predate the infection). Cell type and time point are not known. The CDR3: CASSPAGGVYAQPQHF. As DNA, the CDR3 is TGTGCCAGCAGTCCCGCGGGAGGGGTTTACGCTCAGCCCCAGCATTTT.